Listed below are T cell receptor beta chains from one sample, sequenced in a study of blood T cell repertoires in COVID-19. Profiled with immunoSEQ multiplex PCR; TCRdb holds only in-frame clones, not every one. The sample has about 240,000 clones, around 86% seen once; the top ten hold 1.9%. Sequencing was performed on peripheral blood. These receptors all stem from a man aged 25-40 years who had recovered from COVID-19. CDR3s include the opening cysteine and the closing phenylalanine or tryptophan. The order of the fields is J gene, V gene, CDR3 protein.

J gene: TRBJ1-5
V gene: TRBV6-1
CDR3 protein: CASSEAGDNQPQHF

J gene: TRBJ1-2
V gene: TRBV7-3
CDR3 protein: CASSPGQGLIGYTF

J gene: TRBJ2-2
V gene: TRBV7-3
CDR3 protein: CASSHDRYTGELFF

J gene: TRBJ1-2
V gene: TRBV6-6
CDR3 protein: CASSYRGERDGYTF

J gene: TRBJ2-2
V gene: TRBV7-9
CDR3 protein: CASSSIRDIYANTGELFF

J gene: TRBJ1-1
V gene: TRBV5-1
CDR3 protein: CASSWGGENTEAFF

J gene: TRBJ2-1
V gene: TRBV5-6
CDR3 protein: CASSPRLWRGEQFF

J gene: TRBJ2-1
V gene: TRBV20-1
CDR3 protein: CSASISLFGNEQFF

J gene: TRBJ1-2
V gene: TRBV5-1
CDR3 protein: CASSLDINYGYTF

J gene: TRBJ1-3
V gene: TRBV5-1
CDR3 protein: CASSSDGQGSGNTIYF

J gene: TRBJ2-6
V gene: TRBV27
CDR3 protein: CASSSRVTTGANVLTF

J gene: TRBJ2-1
V gene: TRBV7-2
CDR3 protein: CASSSRGGWNEQFF

J gene: TRBJ2-3
V gene: TRBV3-1/TRBV3-2
CDR3 protein: CASSQGLAGYSDTQYF

J gene: TRBJ2-3
V gene: TRBV2
CDR3 protein: CASSALTSTDTQYF

J gene: TRBJ2-2
V gene: TRBV7-3
CDR3 protein: CASSLSTGAAGELFF

J gene: TRBJ2-3
V gene: TRBV7-9
CDR3 protein: CASSLALGPMDTQYF

J gene: TRBJ2-5
V gene: TRBV27
CDR3 protein: CASRLAGHQETQYF

J gene: TRBJ1-2
V gene: TRBV7-9
CDR3 protein: CASSHRQGANYGYTF

J gene: TRBJ1-2
V gene: TRBV7-2
CDR3 protein: CASSLSRQGANYGYTF

J gene: TRBJ1-6
V gene: TRBV6-5
CDR3 protein: CASSYATGGDSPLHF

J gene: TRBJ1-1
V gene: TRBV18
CDR3 protein: CASSPKNRATGRTEAFF

J gene: TRBJ2-4
V gene: TRBV18
CDR3 protein: CASSPQGTIPDPLASKNIQYF

J gene: TRBJ1-3
V gene: TRBV11-2
CDR3 protein: CASSFTLAGRALGNTIYF

J gene: TRBJ1-5
V gene: TRBV7-9
CDR3 protein: CASSSPGQPQHF

J gene: TRBJ1-3
V gene: TRBV5-5
CDR3 protein: CASSLGALPLSGNTIYF

J gene: TRBJ2-3
V gene: TRBV7-3
CDR3 protein: CASSPIPRGGGEDTQYF

J gene: TRBJ2-3
V gene: TRBV9
CDR3 protein: CASRRQGLGTDTQYF

J gene: TRBJ2-3
V gene: TRBV10-3
CDR3 protein: CAISDTQGTTDTQYF

J gene: TRBJ2-7
V gene: TRBV5-4
CDR3 protein: CASSTRLGGRAYEQYF

J gene: TRBJ2-7
V gene: TRBV19
CDR3 protein: CASITTQNVYEQYF

J gene: TRBJ2-1
V gene: TRBV21-1
CDR3 protein: CATIPEDNRFDEQFF

J gene: TRBJ2-5
V gene: TRBV2
CDR3 protein: CATGLAGGEETQYF

J gene: TRBJ1-2
V gene: TRBV7-2
CDR3 protein: CASSLGSVYGYTF

J gene: TRBJ1-4
V gene: TRBV5-1
CDR3 protein: CASSAGWTGGEKLFF

J gene: TRBJ1-2
V gene: TRBV6-5
CDR3 protein: CASSRGDRVNYGYTF

J gene: TRBJ1-5
V gene: TRBV5-8
CDR3 protein: CASSLVGSRAGQPQHF

J gene: TRBJ1-2
V gene: TRBV27
CDR3 protein: CASSLSGGVQNYGYTF

J gene: TRBJ1-1
V gene: TRBV10-1
CDR3 protein: CASPRGGLRTEAFF

J gene: TRBJ2-7
V gene: TRBV7-2
CDR3 protein: CASSPRTDPEQYF

J gene: TRBJ1-5
V gene: TRBV16
CDR3 protein: CASSQSGVYQPQHF

J gene: TRBJ2-5
V gene: TRBV5-4
CDR3 protein: CASSYAQRSPETQYF

J gene: TRBJ2-2
V gene: TRBV18
CDR3 protein: CASSPQGLNTGELFF

J gene: TRBJ2-7
V gene: TRBV27
CDR3 protein: CASSLLRQGNYEQYF

J gene: TRBJ1-4
V gene: TRBV2
CDR3 protein: CASSRLDRDNEKLFF

J gene: TRBJ1-5
V gene: TRBV6-5
CDR3 protein: CASSYSRSQPQHF